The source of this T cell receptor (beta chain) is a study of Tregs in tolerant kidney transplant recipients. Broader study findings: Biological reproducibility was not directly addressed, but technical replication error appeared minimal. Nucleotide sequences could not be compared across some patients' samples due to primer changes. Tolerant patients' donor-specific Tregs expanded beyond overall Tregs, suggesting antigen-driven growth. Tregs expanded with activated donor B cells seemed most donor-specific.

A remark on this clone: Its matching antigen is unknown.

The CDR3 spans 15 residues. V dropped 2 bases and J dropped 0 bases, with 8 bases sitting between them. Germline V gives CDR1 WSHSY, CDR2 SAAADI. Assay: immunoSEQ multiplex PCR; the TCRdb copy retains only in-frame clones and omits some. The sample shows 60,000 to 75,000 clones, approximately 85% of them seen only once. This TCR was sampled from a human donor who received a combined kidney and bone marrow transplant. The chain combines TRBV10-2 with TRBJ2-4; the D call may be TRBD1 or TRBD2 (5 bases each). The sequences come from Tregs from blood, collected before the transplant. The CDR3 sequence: CASSEGGLAKNIQYF. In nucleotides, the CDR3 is TGCGCCAGCAGTGAGGGGGGATTAGCCAAAAACATTCAGTACTTC.